This T cell receptor beta chain was identified in a study of graft-versus-host responses after intestinal transplantation. Study as a whole: All recipients got anti-thymocyte globulin induction, then tacrolimus and steroids for 2 to 4 years. Study-wide points: Graft-versus-host to host-versus-graft clonal ratios in allografts were high in patients with graft-donor T cell macrochimerism. Recipient marrow held GvH clones, some first seen in ileum or blood.

Germline CDR1 is SEHNR and CDR2 is FQNEAQ (reference sequence). CDR3 length: 16 residues. V shed 4 bases and J 8 bases; nucleotides not matched to a gene: 13. Remarks on this clone: Antigen unknown.

Profiling relied on immunoSEQ multiplex PCR, and the TCRdb table lists in-frame clones only, not all of them. The sample lists tens of thousands of clones; roughly four fifths were seen once. Sequencing was performed on unstimulated CD8+ T cells sorted from spleen or lymph node cells, taken before transplant. The clonotype comes from a human donor who was the organ donor for an intestinal transplant. The V call is TRBV7-9, the J call TRBJ1-4, with 7 positions matching TRBD1. DNA of the CDR3: TGTGCCAGCAGCTCCAATGACAGGGCGGCGAGGGAAAAACTGTTTTTT. It is translated as CASSSNDRAAREKLFF.